This T cell receptor (beta chain) was observed in a study of T cell responses to AZD1222 COVID-19 vaccine (dated by TCRdb to the early 2020s). About the full investigation: A total of 233 trial participants underwent TCR sequencing, of whom some 200 had received two doses of AZD1222 and roughly 26 had received two doses of the MenACWY control vaccine. Trial participants were enrolled into age subgroups of 18-55, 56-69 and 70-plus years, which contained around 150, 29 and 61 TCR-sequenced participants, respectively.

Per the publication, the time point label means: baseline before first vaccination. The treatment or condition label on this specimen signifies: meningococcal conjugate vaccine given as trial control. The vaccinee samples were drawn from two UK trials, COV001 and COV002, one of which was a single-blind randomized controlled phase 2/3 trial testing AZD1222 (ChAdOx1 nCoV-19) in healthy adults. For TCRbeta chain sequencing, PBMC samples from trial participants were taken at day 0 and at day 28 after the second dose. Study-wide conclusions, independent of this receptor: Participants were mostly white British and included more females than males, and it was suggested by the authors that clonal diversity may have been underestimated. Reportedly, almost half of the unique spike-specific TCRs recognized epitopes lying outside the regions that are mutated in the B.1.351 and B.1.1.7 variants. A significant rise in spike-specific TCR breadth and depth was observed after two AZD1222 doses relative to day 0 and relative to MenACWY recipients. In the small 56-69-year group, the increase in depth fell short of significance, most likely because of low power. Conclusions about previously exposed vaccinees are limited because only five to seven AZD1222 recipients were SARS-CoV-2 seropositive at baseline. Because no samples from the day 14 peak response were available, repertoires could be characterized only after the peak T cell response. Vaccine-associated CD4 TCRs spanned the whole spike protein, with dominant responses in regions 160-218 and 743-854.

From its cysteine to its phenylalanine, the CDR3 spans 13 amino acids. The kept DNA is CDR3 alone, 39 bases in frame from the first base. From a lookup of the germline V gene, CDR1 and CDR2 are ENHRY and SYGVKD. V is cut back by 4 bases and J by 0 bases, with 0 bases in the junction unmatched. The CDR3 regions of human TCRbeta chains were subjected to immunosequencing. The authors' analysis ran thus. Repertoire TCRs were matched against a reference library of SARS-CoV-2-specific TCRs generated with the MIRA antigen-specificity platform. Breadth was defined as the fraction of unique TCRs that were SARS-CoV-2-associated, and depth was defined as the fraction of total T cells that were SARS-CoV-2-associated. Using the MIRA data, each spike-specific TCR was assigned both to the spike region to which the TCR was reactive and to a CD4 or CD8 class. Log10-transformed breadth and depth values were compared by one-way ANOVA with Sidak's multiple comparisons tests. TCRdb provides this immuneACCESS table in a form limited to in-frame rearrangements. Some clones are lacking; in checked studies, under half of them reflect an unresolved V gene, and why the rest are absent is not known. That table is the source of V, J and clone size, and D and trimming were worked out from the DNA. The sample table shows tens of thousands of clones, and about 90% are seen once. The biggest ten clones account for around 5.5% of the sample.

Concerning this clone: Its antigen is currently not known. No base quality values were provided; no much bigger clone lies one nucleotide off.

The specimen was peripheral blood, collected on day 0 of MenACWY control vaccination. The clonotype was recovered from an adult in good health. The chain is made from TRBV10-3 and TRBJ2-7; TRBD2 fits 7 bases in the junction. CDR3 protein: CAISGDYSYEQYF. The nucleotide sequence reads as follows: TGTGCCATCAGTGGGGACTACTCCTACGAGCAGTACTTC.